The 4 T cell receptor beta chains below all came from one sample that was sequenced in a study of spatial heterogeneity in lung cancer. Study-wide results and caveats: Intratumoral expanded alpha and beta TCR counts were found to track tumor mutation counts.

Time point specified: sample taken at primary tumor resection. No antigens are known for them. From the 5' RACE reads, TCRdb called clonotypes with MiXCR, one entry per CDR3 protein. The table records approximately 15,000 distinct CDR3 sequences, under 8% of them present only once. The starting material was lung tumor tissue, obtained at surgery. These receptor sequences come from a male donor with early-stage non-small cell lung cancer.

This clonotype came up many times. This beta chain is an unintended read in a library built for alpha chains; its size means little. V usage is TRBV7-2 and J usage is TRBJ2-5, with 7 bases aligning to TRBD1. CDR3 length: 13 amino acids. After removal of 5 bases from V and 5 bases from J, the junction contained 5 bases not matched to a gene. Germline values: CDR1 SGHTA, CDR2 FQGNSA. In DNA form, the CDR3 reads TGTGCCAGCAGCGTCAGGGGGTCGGAGACCCAGTACTTC. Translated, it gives CASSVRGSETQYF.

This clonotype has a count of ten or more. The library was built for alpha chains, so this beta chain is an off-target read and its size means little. The CDR3 is CASSRKGASRDNEQFF. CDR3 sequence (DNA): TGTGCCAGCAGCCGCAAGGGGGCTAGCAGAGACAATGAGCAGTTCTTC. V gene TRBV6-1 combines with J gene TRBJ2-1, with 7 bases that match TRBD1. Germline CDR1 reads MNHNS; CDR2 reads SASEGT. The CDR3 runs to 16 residues. Trimming at V came to 6 bases and at J to 5 bases, leaving 13 bases not matched to a gene.

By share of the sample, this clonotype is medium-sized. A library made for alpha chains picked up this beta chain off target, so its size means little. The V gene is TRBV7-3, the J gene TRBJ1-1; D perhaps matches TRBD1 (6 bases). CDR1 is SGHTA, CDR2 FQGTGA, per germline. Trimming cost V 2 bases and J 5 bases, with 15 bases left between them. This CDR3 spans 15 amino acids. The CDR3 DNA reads TGTGCCAGCAGCTTAGATGCGGGGGCAGCGACTGAAGCTTTCTTT. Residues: CASSLDAGAATEAFF. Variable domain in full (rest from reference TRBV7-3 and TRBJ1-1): GAGVSQTPSNKVTEKGKYVELRCDPISGHTALYWYRQSLGQGPEFLIYFQGTGAADDSGLPNDRFFAVRPEGSVSTLKIQRTERGDSAVYLCASSLDAGAATEAFFGQGTRLTVV.

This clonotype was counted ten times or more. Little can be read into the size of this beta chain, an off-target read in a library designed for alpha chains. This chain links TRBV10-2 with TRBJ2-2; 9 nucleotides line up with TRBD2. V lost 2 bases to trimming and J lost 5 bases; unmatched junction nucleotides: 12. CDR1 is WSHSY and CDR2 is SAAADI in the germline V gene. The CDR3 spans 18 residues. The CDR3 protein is CASSEVRREGPGTGELFF. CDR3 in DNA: TGCGCCAGCAGTGAGGTTCGGCGGGAGGGCCCCGGTACCGGGGAGCTGTTTTTT.